These T cell receptor beta chains were read from a single sample in a study of OX40 agonist ivuxolimab in advanced cancers. TCRdb keeps only in-frame clones here, not all; method: immunoSEQ multiplex PCR. The sample holds 65,000 or so clones, approximately 85% seen once. The input for sequencing was CD4+ or CD8+ T cells sorted from blood, taken in a trial of the OX40 agonist ivuxolimab. These receptors originate from an adult with an advanced solid tumor such as melanoma, head and neck, liver or kidney cancer. Each CDR3 is given with its conserved first and last residue. Each record gives: J gene, clone size, V gene, D gene, CDR3 protein, CDR3 DNA. The D gene is left open where the match is weak. Not all rows give a size; the values are once, few, many and, for expanded clones, a class.

TRBJ1-5	NA	TRBV27	NA	CASSRTAYQPQHF	TGTGCCAGCAGTCGGACAGCTTATCAGCCCCAGCATTTT
TRBJ1-2	NA	TRBV27	NA	CASSRRDTIYGYTF	TGTGCCAGCAGTCGCCGGGACACCATCTATGGCTACACCTTC
TRBJ1-2	NA	TRBV28	TRBD1	CASRPQGRNYGYTF	TGTGCCAGCAGACCACAGGGGCGGAACTATGGCTACACCTTC
TRBJ2-7	NA	TRBV27	NA	CASSLLAGSDYEQYF	TGTGCCAGCAGTTTACTTGCAGGGTCGGACTACGAGCAGTACTTC
TRBJ1-3	few	TRBV7-3	NA	CASSLSWGPGNTIYF	TGTGCCAGCAGCTTATCGTGGGGACCTGGAAACACCATATATTTT
TRBJ2-1	NA	TRBV7-5	NA	CVRSSREGLAGSSYNEQFF	TGTGTCAGAAGCTCTAGGGAGGGACTAGCGGGGAGCTCCTACAATGAGCAGTTCTTC
TRBJ1-1	NA	TRBV6-5	NA	CASSYSLGTEAFF	TGTGCCAGCAGTTACTCGTTGGGCACTGAAGCTTTCTTT
TRBJ2-1	NA	TRBV10-3	NA	CAISDLGSYNEQFF	TGTGCCATCAGTGATTTGGGCTCCTACAATGAGCAGTTCTTC
TRBJ2-3	NA	TRBV5-1	NA	CASSLRNRTDTQYF	TGCGCCAGCAGCTTGCGCAACCGCACAGATACGCAGTATTTT
TRBJ2-3	NA	TRBV28	TRBD2	CASSSRLAGVTDTQYF	TGTGCCAGCAGTTCCCGACTAGCGGGGGTCACAGATACGCAGTATTTT
TRBJ2-1	NA	TRBV9	NA	CASSVMGGAGNEQFF	TGTGCCAGCAGCGTAATGGGGGGCGCGGGCAATGAGCAGTTCTTC
TRBJ1-5	NA	TRBV2	NA	CASSEVTGNQPQHF	TGTGCCAGCAGTGAAGTTACGGGGAATCAGCCCCAGCATTTT
TRBJ1-3	NA	TRBV9	NA	CASSTDVGRNTIYF	TGTGCCAGCAGCACGGACGTGGGGAGAAACACCATATATTTT
TRBJ2-2	NA	TRBV7-2	NA	CASSLGRGAGELFF	TGTGCCAGCAGCTTAGGCAGGGGGGCCGGGGAGCTGTTTTTT
TRBJ1-4	NA	TRBV5-4	NA	CASSLRSPTNEKLFF	TGTGCCAGCAGCTTGCGGTCCCCAACTAATGAAAAACTGTTTTTT
TRBJ2-5	NA	TRBV7-7	NA	CASSPGPTQETQYF	TGTGCCAGCAGCCCGGGACCCACCCAAGAGACCCAGTACTTC
TRBJ2-7	NA	TRBV6-1	TRBD1	CASHVTGQGRYEQYF	TGTGCCAGCCACGTTACGGGACAGGGCCGGTACGAGCAGTACTTC
TRBJ1-6	NA	TRBV25-1	NA	CASSEEGPNSPLHF	TGTGCCAGCAGTGAAGAGGGCCCTAATTCACCCCTCCACTTT
TRBJ2-2	NA	TRBV18	NA	CASSPLATLTGELFF	TGTGCCAGCTCACCCCTAGCTACCCTCACCGGGGAGCTGTTTTTT
TRBJ1-5	once	TRBV30	NA	CAWSVSPNQPQHF	TGTGCCTGGAGTGTCTCGCCTAATCAGCCCCAGCATTTT
TRBJ2-7	NA	TRBV28	TRBD1	CASRGQNQGQGAYEQYF	TGTGCCAGCAGAGGTCAAAACCAGGGACAGGGGGCCTACGAGCAGTACTTC
TRBJ2-2	NA	TRBV28	TRBD2	CASSLASGSVGELFF	TGTGCCAGCAGTTTAGCTAGCGGGAGTGTCGGGGAGCTGTTTTTT
TRBJ2-5	NA	TRBV6-5	NA	CASSSRLSQETQYF	TGTGCCAGCAGTTCCAGGCTATCCCAAGAGACCCAGTACTTC
TRBJ1-1	NA	TRBV10-2	TRBD1	CASSVGTASMNTEAFF	TGCGCCAGCAGTGTCGGGACAGCTAGCATGAACACTGAAGCTTTCTTT
TRBJ1-4	NA	TRBV28	NA	CASGDSFANEKLFF	TGTGCCAGCGGAGACAGTTTTGCAAATGAAAAACTGTTTTTT
TRBJ2-5	NA	TRBV4-1	NA	CARPPLGRETQYF	TGCGCCAGACCACCATTAGGCCGGGAGACCCAGTACTTC
TRBJ2-3	NA	TRBV6-5	NA	CASTSSAVTDTQYF	TGTGCCAGCACTTCTAGCGCGGTTACAGATACGCAGTATTTT
TRBJ2-1	NA	TRBV7-3	TRBD2	CASSYGEGFREGTYEQFF	TGTGCCAGCAGCTATGGGGAGGGGTTCCGGGAGGGAACGTATGAGCAGTTCTTC
TRBJ2-3	NA	TRBV5-1	NA	CASSFGAPSADTQYF	TGCGCCAGCAGCTTCGGGGCACCCTCGGCAGATACGCAGTATTTT
TRBJ2-7	once	TRBV7-9	NA	CASSVVGLDEQYF	TGTGCCAGCAGCGTTGTAGGATTGGACGAGCAGTACTTC
TRBJ2-7	NA	TRBV21-1	NA	CASSKASEGRSPYEQYF	TGTGCCAGCAGCAAAGCGTCGGAGGGAAGGAGTCCCTACGAGCAGTACTTC
TRBJ1-3	NA	TRBV9	TRBD1	CASSKYTGGYENTIYF	TGTGCCAGCAGCAAGTATACAGGGGGCTATGAAAACACCATATATTTT
TRBJ2-5	once	TRBV5-4	NA	CASSPTTLIQETQYF	TGTGCCAGCAGCCCCACGACACTTATTCAAGAGACCCAGTACTTC
TRBJ2-5	NA	TRBV11-2	TRBD2	CASSRRTSGTTQETQYF	TGTGCCAGCAGCCGCAGGACTAGCGGGACTACCCAAGAGACCCAGTACTTC
TRBJ2-7	once	TRBV28	TRBD2	CASSPGTSGKYEQYF	TGTGCCAGCAGTCCGGGGACTAGCGGGAAATACGAGCAGTACTTC
TRBJ2-7	NA	TRBV11-3	NA	CASSSRGSDEQYF	TGTGCCAGCAGCTCCCGGGGGTCTGACGAGCAGTACTTC
TRBJ2-1	NA	TRBV5-1	NA	CASSLTESNEQFF	TGCGCCAGCAGCTTAACAGAGAGCAATGAGCAGTTCTTC
TRBJ1-6	few	TRBV5-5	NA	CASSPDVNSPLHF	TGTGCCAGCAGCCCTGACGTAAATTCACCCCTCCACTTT
TRBJ1-2	NA	TRBV25-1	TRBD1	CASSGLGQIYGYTF	TGTGCCAGCAGTGGATTGGGACAGATCTATGGCTACACCTTC
TRBJ2-7	NA	TRBV5-6	TRBD1	CASSAGTGRGYEQYF	TGTGCCAGCAGCGCCGGGACAGGGCGCGGCTACGAGCAGTACTTC
TRBJ1-4	NA	TRBV5-1	NA	CASSLTAQRENELFF	TGCGCCAGCAGCTTGACCGCCCAAAGGGAAAACGAACTGTTTTTT
TRBJ1-1	NA	TRBV18	TRBD1	CASSPGQTNTEAFF	TGTGCCAGCTCTCCGGGACAGACTAACACTGAAGCTTTCTTT
TRBJ2-5	NA	TRBV5-1	NA	CASSLAGAVETQYF	TGCGCCAGCAGCTTGGCAGGGGCGGTAGAGACCCAGTACTTC
TRBJ2-7	NA	TRBV15	NA	CATSSGGTYEQYF	TGTGCCACCAGCAGCGGCGGAACCTACGAGCAGTACTTC
TRBJ2-1	NA	TRBV5-1	TRBD2	CASSQDSGTGTSGSSYNEQFF	TGCGCCAGCAGTCAAGATTCCGGGACAGGGACTAGCGGGAGCTCCTACAATGAGCAGTTCTTC
TRBJ1-2	NA	TRBV6-5	NA	CASSYSGRGPYGYTF	TGTGCCAGCAGTTACTCCGGCAGGGGCCCTTATGGCTACACCTTC
TRBJ2-7	NA	TRBV27	NA	CASSPAGIYEQYF	TGTGCCAGCAGCCCTGCAGGGATCTACGAGCAGTACTTC
TRBJ2-3	NA	TRBV6-1	TRBD1	CASSGQGAKTDTQYF	TGTGCCAGCAGTGGACAGGGAGCTAAAACAGATACGCAGTATTTT
TRBJ2-1	once	TRBV28	NA	CASMDSRTGNEQFF	TGTGCCAGCATGGACAGTAGGACTGGCAATGAGCAGTTCTTC
TRBJ2-6	NA	TRBV7-3	NA	CASSLSGGSGANVLTF	TGTGCCAGCAGCTTATCCGGGGGCTCTGGGGCCAACGTCCTGACTTTC